These 20 T cell receptor beta chains share one sample of origin, sequenced in a study of blood T cell repertoires in COVID-19. Using immunoSEQ multiplex PCR, the repertoire was profiled, and TCRdb retains in-frame clones only, with some absent. The sample records 150,000 to 180,000 clones, roughly 72% being singletons. What was sequenced was peripheral blood. The source is a woman over 75 with acute or convalescent COVID-19.

The chain links TRBV5-4 to TRBJ2-3; perhaps TRBD2 as D (5 bases). The CDR3 runs 14 residues. Germline CDR1 and CDR2: SGHNT and YYREEE (reference sequence). Trimming took off 4 bases at V and 0 bases at J, with 9 bases between the two ends. This chain's CDR3 is CASSLSGSTDTQYF. DNA for the CDR3: TGTGCCAGCAGCCTCAGCGGAAGCACAGATACGCAGTATTTT.

The chain uses TRBV7-8 and TRBJ2-1; perhaps TRBD2 as D (6 bases). The CDR3 totals 15 residues. V was clipped by 6 bases and J by 0 bases, with 12 bases between them. Germline V lookup: CDR1 SGHVS, CDR2 FQNEAQ. CDR3 nucleotides: TGTGCCAGCAGTTACGCGGGGTTCTCCTACAATGAGCAGTTCTTC. This translates into CASSYAGFSYNEQFF.

The chain has TRBV20-1 and TRBJ2-7; D is unclear. This CDR3 is built from 13 residues. Germline CDR1 is DFQATT and CDR2 is SNEGSKA (reference sequence). V was trimmed by 3 bases and J by 0 bases, leaving 9 bases between them. This CDR3 is CSASARSSYEQYF. CDR3 DNA sequence: TGCAGTGCTAGTGCTAGGAGCTCCTACGAGCAGTACTTC.

This clone was recorded a few times. The V gene is TRBV7-8, the J gene TRBJ2-7; D possibly corresponds to TRBD1 (6 bases). The CDR3 sequence is 17 residues long. Between the trimmed V and J ends, which lost 5 bases and 3 bases, there was a span of 23 bases. Per the germline V gene, CDR1 is SGHVS and CDR2 is FQNEAQ. CDR3 residues: CASSNRRGPGQSYEQYF. CDR3 sequence (DNA): TGTGCCAGCAGCAATCGTAGGGGACCGGGACAAAGCTACGAGCAGTACTTC.

As to this clone: The sample has other DNA sequences that encode this CDR3 too. J is TRBJ1-6 and V is TRBV4-2; TRBD1 matches at 9 bases. Germline CDR1 is LGHNA and CDR2 is YNFKEQ. The CDR3 extends over 15 amino acids. V was clipped by 3 bases and J by 4 bases; unmatched bases: 1. The CDR3 nucleotides are TGTGCCAGCAGCCAGGGGACAGGGTATAATTCACCCCTCCACTTT. This sequence encodes CASSQGTGYNSPLHF.

This chain uses TRBV5-1 with TRBJ2-3, with 11 bases that match TRBD2. The germline V gene has CDR1 SGHRS and CDR2 YFSETQ. The CDR3 runs to 15 residues. V dropped 4 bases and J dropped 6; count of bases not matched to a gene: 7. The CDR3 here is CASSVVAGGEDTQYF. The CDR3 bases are TGCGCCAGCAGCGTGGTAGCGGGAGGGGAGGATACGCAGTATTTT. The whole variable domain, filled in from reference TRBV5-1 and TRBJ2-3, reads KAGVTQTPRYLIKTRGQQVTLSCSPISGHRSVSWYQQTPGQGLQFLFEYFSETQRNKGNFPGRFSGRQFSNSRSEMNVSTLELGDSALYLCASSVVAGGEDTQYFGPGTRLTVL.

The gene calls are TRBV2 and TRBJ1-1; a weak D match, TRBD1 (5 bases). CDR1 and CDR2 from the germline V gene are SNHLY and FYNNEI. This CDR3 contains 12 residues. Trimming took 9 bases from V and 2 from J, leaving 10 bases between them. The CDR3 region has the DNA TGTGCCAGATTACAGGAAAACACTGAAGCTTTCTTT. Its protein is CARLQENTEAFF. The entire variable domain, with the rest obtained from reference TRBV2 and TRBJ1-1, is as follows: EPEVTQTPSHQVTQMGQEVILRCVPISNHLYFYWYRQILGQKVEFLVSFYNNEISEKSEIFDDQFSVERPDGSNFTLKIRSTKLEDSAMYFCARLQENTEAFFGQGTRLTVV.

The genes are TRBV19 and TRBJ2-1; D gene ambiguous. Germline V gene sequence: CDR1 LNHDA, CDR2 SQIVND (reference sequence). V lost 8 bases and J lost 6, with 11 bases in between. The CDR3 loop spans 12 amino acids. DNA of the CDR3: TGTGCCAGTTGCAGATATTCCAATGAGCAGTTCTTC. It encodes CASCRYSNEQFF.

This chain uses TRBV10-3 with TRBJ1-5; 7 bases line up with TRBD1. The CDR3 has 14 residues. Losses at the gene ends were 6 bases for V and 1 base for J; bases not matched to a gene: 3. Germline V gene data show CDR1 as ENHRY and CDR2 as SYGVKD. In DNA, the CDR3 is TGTGCCATCAGGGGGGACAGCAGCAATCAGCCCCAGCATTTT. Translation: CAIRGDSSNQPQHF.

The genes are TRBV6-5 and TRBJ1-5; D is unclear. The V end lost 6 bases, the J end lost 5 bases, and 17 bases lay between the germline ends. Germline CDR1 is MNHEY and CDR2 is SVGAGI. The CDR3 has 15 residues. Written as DNA, the CDR3 is TGTGCCAGCAGATCCGTCCAGGCCCCGCATCAGCCCCAGCATTTT. It codes for CASRSVQAPHQPQHF.

The V call is TRBV20-1, the J call TRBJ2-7; D call uncertain. V shed 3 bases and J shed 3 bases, with 9 bases lying between them. The CDR3 has 12 residues. Germline V gene data show CDR1 as DFQATT and CDR2 as SNEGSKA (reference sequence). CDR3 DNA sequence: TGCAGTGCTAGTGCGCTAGGCTACGAGCAGTACTTC. This translates into CSASALGYEQYF.

The V gene is TRBV19, the J gene TRBJ2-3; 8 bases align to TRBD1. Trimming took 7 bases from V and 0 from J; bases not matched to a gene: 3. The germline V gene has CDR1 LNHDA and CDR2 SQIVND (reference sequence). This CDR3 spans 14 amino acids. This chain's CDR3 is CASTRQGSTDTQYF. The CDR3 DNA is TGTGCCAGTACCCGACAGGGGAGCACAGATACGCAGTATTTT. The variable domain in full, with the rest retrieved from reference TRBV19 and TRBJ2-3, is DGGITQSPKYLFRKEGQNVTLSCEQNLNHDAMYWYRQDPGQGLRLIYYSQIVNDFQKGDIAEGYSVSREKKESFPLTVTSAQKNPTAFYLCASTRQGSTDTQYFGPGTRLTVL.

The chain joins TRBV19 to TRBJ2-7; TRBD1 aligns across 7 bases. CDR1 and CDR2 (germline): LNHDA, SQIVND (reference sequence). Trimming cost V 4 bases and J 0 bases; bases outside gene matches: 6. The CDR3 has 15 amino acids. The CDR3 DNA sequence: TGTGCCAGTAGTACGACAGGGCGAAGCTCCTACGAGCAGTACTTC. Protein sequence: CASSTTGRSSYEQYF.

The chain recombines TRBV18 with TRBJ2-5, with TRBD2 matching over 9 bases. The CDR3 sequence is 15 residues long. The V gene's germline CDR1 is KGHSH and CDR2 LQKENI. Trimming at V came to 3 bases and at J to 5 bases, leaving 7 bases not matched to a gene. The CDR3 DNA follows: TGTGCCAGCTCACCCGCGGGGACTAGCTTGGAGACCCAGTACTTC. It translates to CASSPAGTSLETQYF.

This chain connects TRBV30 to TRBJ1-5, with a possible D match to TRBD1 (6 bases). Germline V gene sequence: CDR1 GTSNPN, CDR2 SVGIG (reference sequence). Trimming left V 0 bases short and J 6 bases short, with 9 bases between. The CDR3 covers 13 residues. CDR3 sequence: CAWSVHRVQPQHF. CDR3 coding DNA: TGTGCCTGGAGTGTCCACAGGGTTCAGCCCCAGCATTTT.

V gene TRBV19 combines with J gene TRBJ1-5; perhaps TRBD1 as D (6 bases). The V gene's germline CDR1 is LNHDA and CDR2 SQIVND (reference sequence). The CDR3 loop spans 16 amino acids. Between the trimmed V and J ends, which lost 6 bases and 4 bases, there was a span of 19 bases. The CDR3 DNA reads TGTGCCAGTAGCCCCGAAACTAGGCAGGGGAATCAGCCCCAGCATTTT. It yields the protein CASSPETRQGNQPQHF.

The chain recombines TRBV27 with TRBJ1-1; D gene uncertain. The CDR3 is made up of 13 amino acids. With 5 bases removed from V and 5 bases from J, the gap between germline ends came to 12 bases. The germline gives CDR1 MNHEY, CDR2 SMNVEV (reference sequence). As DNA, the CDR3 is TGTGCCAGCAGTGTGGAGGCGAGGACTGAAGCTTTCTTT. Protein sequence: CASSVEARTEAFF.

This clone has only one observation. The CDR3 DNA reads TGTGCCAGCAGTGACACCGGACAGGGGCTACGGGATGGCTACACCTTC. The encoded protein is CASSDTGQGLRDGYTF. This chain uses TRBV6-2 or TRBV6-3 with TRBJ1-2; 9 bases agree with TRBD1. Germline V lookup: CDR1 MNHEY, CDR2 SVGEGT. V trimming: 5 bases; J trimming: 6 bases; junction bases outside the gene matches: 13. The CDR3 sequence is 16 residues long.

The V gene is TRBV14, the J gene TRBJ2-1; 15 bases align to TRBD2. V shed 0 bases and J 5 bases; nucleotides not matched to a gene: 11. Germline V CDR1 and CDR2: SGHDN, FVKESK. The CDR3 is 20 residues long. This CDR3 is CASSQDWTSGGGLLNNEQFF. The CDR3 bases are TGTGCCAGCAGCCAAGATTGGACTAGCGGGGGGGGACTCCTCAACAATGAGCAGTTCTTC. The whole variable domain, remainder taken from reference TRBV14 and TRBJ2-1, is EAGVTQFPSHSVIEKGQTVTLRCDPISGHDNLYWYRRVMGKEIKFLLHFVKESKQDESGMPNNRFLAERTGGTYSTLKVQPAELEDSGVYFCASSQDWTSGGGLLNNEQFFGPGTRLTVL.

The chain joins TRBV6-2 or TRBV6-3 to TRBJ1-1; D perhaps matches TRBD1 (6 bases). The CDR3 extends over 16 amino acids. The germline V gene encodes CDR1 MNHEY and CDR2 SVGEGT. Trimming left V 0 bases short and J 6 bases short, with 17 bases between. The CDR3 is CASSYSGWGRGPEAFF. CDR3 DNA sequence: TGTGCCAGCAGTTACTCGGGCTGGGGGCGCGGTCCTGAAGCTTTCTTT.